This is a list of T cell receptor beta chains from one sample in a study of neoadjuvant anti-PD-1 for oral cavity cancer. Profiled with immunoSEQ multiplex PCR; TCRdb holds only in-frame clones, not every one. The data show about 42,000 clones, with about three quarters seen just once and 4% to 5.5% held by the top ten. The sample consisted of PBMCs, taken after nivolumab (anti-PD-1) treatment. The receptors here all came from a person aged 35 to 85 with oral cavity squamous cell carcinoma. CDR3s include the opening cysteine and the closing phenylalanine or tryptophan. Each record gives: clone size, D gene, V gene, J gene, CDR3 DNA, CDR3 protein. A D gene is named only where the DNA matches it firmly. Only part of the rows carry a size: once, few, many, or a class if the clone is expanded.

abundance: once; d_gene: NA; v_gene: TRBV4-1; j_gene: TRBJ2-2; CDR3nt: TGCGCCAGCAGCCAAGTACCTATCACCGGGGAGCTGTTTTTT; CDR3aa: CASSQVPITGELFF
abundance: NA; d_gene: TRBD1; v_gene: TRBV18; j_gene: TRBJ1-6; CDR3nt: TGTGCCAGCTCTCGGGACAGGGGGGATTCACCCCTCCACTTT; CDR3aa: CASSRDRGDSPLHF
abundance: NA; d_gene: NA; v_gene: TRBV7-9; j_gene: TRBJ2-1; CDR3nt: TGTGCCAGCAGCTCCCTGGGAAATGAGCAGTTCTTC; CDR3aa: CASSSLGNEQFF
abundance: NA; d_gene: TRBD2; v_gene: TRBV11-2; j_gene: TRBJ2-5; CDR3nt: TGTGCCAGCTTGGGGGCTAGCGGGCAAGAGACCCAGTACTTC; CDR3aa: CASLGASGQETQYF
abundance: medium-sized; d_gene: NA; v_gene: TRBV5-1; j_gene: TRBJ1-1; CDR3nt: TGCGCCAGCAGCTTGGATTTGAGGGGAAACACTGAAGCTTTCTTT; CDR3aa: CASSLDLRGNTEAFF
abundance: NA; d_gene: TRBD2; v_gene: TRBV5-4; j_gene: TRBJ2-1; CDR3nt: TGTGCCAGCAGCCCTGAACTAGCGGTCTACAATGAGCAGTTCTTC; CDR3aa: CASSPELAVYNEQFF
abundance: NA; d_gene: TRBD1; v_gene: TRBV14; j_gene: TRBJ1-1; CDR3nt: TGTGCCAGCAGCCAAGCAGGGGGTTCGAACACTGAAGCTTTCTTT; CDR3aa: CASSQAGGSNTEAFF
abundance: NA; d_gene: NA; v_gene: TRBV19; j_gene: TRBJ1-1; CDR3nt: TGTGCCAGTAGCCCCCCCAGGATGAACACTGAAGCTTTCTTT; CDR3aa: CASSPPRMNTEAFF
abundance: NA; d_gene: NA; v_gene: TRBV6-1; j_gene: TRBJ2-4; CDR3nt: TGTGCCAGCAGTGAAGCGCTAGGACCCAGCAGGGTCCCCTTC; CDR3aa: CASSEALGPSRVPF
abundance: NA; d_gene: NA; v_gene: TRBV18; j_gene: TRBJ2-2; CDR3nt: TGTGCCAGCTCACCACGAAGCGACACCGGGGAGCTGTTTTTT; CDR3aa: CASSPRSDTGELFF
abundance: NA; d_gene: NA; v_gene: TRBV29-1; j_gene: TRBJ1-1; CDR3nt: TGCAGCGTTGAATGGACAGAATTCCGCCCGAACACTGAAGCTTTCTTT; CDR3aa: CSVEWTEFRPNTEAFF
abundance: once; d_gene: NA; v_gene: TRBV7-9; j_gene: TRBJ1-1; CDR3nt: TGTGCCAGCAGCTTAGCGCAGGGGAACACTGAAGCTTTCTTT; CDR3aa: CASSLAQGNTEAFF
abundance: NA; d_gene: NA; v_gene: TRBV5-1; j_gene: TRBJ2-3; CDR3nt: TGCGCCAGCAGCTTGCAGGGGACCCCTGACACAGTTACGCAGTATTTT; CDR3aa: CASSLQGTPDTVTQYF
abundance: NA; d_gene: TRBD2; v_gene: TRBV7-9; j_gene: TRBJ2-1; CDR3nt: TGTGCCAGCAGCTCTTTAGCGGGAGCAAGCAATGAGCAGTTCTTC; CDR3aa: CASSSLAGASNEQFF
abundance: few; d_gene: NA; v_gene: TRBV18; j_gene: TRBJ2-7; CDR3nt: TGTGCCAGCTCAGCCTTCAACGACAAAACCTACGAGCAGTACTTC; CDR3aa: CASSAFNDKTYEQYF
abundance: NA; d_gene: NA; v_gene: TRBV5-5; j_gene: TRBJ2-3; CDR3nt: TGTGCCAGCAGCCCCCGAGGAGGAGGCCCCACAGATACGCAGTATTTT; CDR3aa: CASSPRGGGPTDTQYF
abundance: NA; d_gene: NA; v_gene: TRBV5-6; j_gene: TRBJ1-5; CDR3nt: TGTGCCAGCAGCTTGGGACAGCCTAATCAGCCCCAGCATTTT; CDR3aa: CASSLGQPNQPQHF
abundance: NA; d_gene: TRBD1; v_gene: TRBV19; j_gene: TRBJ1-5; CDR3nt: TGTGCCAGTAGCATTTTGACAGGGGGGAATCAGCCCCAGCATTTT; CDR3aa: CASSILTGGNQPQHF
abundance: NA; d_gene: NA; v_gene: TRBV7-3; j_gene: TRBJ1-2; CDR3nt: TGTGCCAGCAGCTTAACAGGCGTGGGCTACACCTTC; CDR3aa: CASSLTGVGYTF
abundance: NA; d_gene: NA; v_gene: TRBV29-1; j_gene: TRBJ2-3; CDR3nt: TGCAGCGTTGGGCAGGGGAGGGGTACGCAGTATTTT; CDR3aa: CSVGQGRGTQYF
abundance: NA; d_gene: NA; v_gene: TRBV4-1; j_gene: TRBJ2-7; CDR3nt: TGCGCCAGCAGCCAAGATATCCCCAACGAGCAGTACTTC; CDR3aa: CASSQDIPNEQYF
abundance: NA; d_gene: TRBD2; v_gene: TRBV7-9; j_gene: TRBJ2-7; CDR3nt: TGTGCCAGCAGCCAACTAGCGGGGGGGCTTGAGCAGTACTTC; CDR3aa: CASSQLAGGLEQYF
abundance: NA; d_gene: TRBD2; v_gene: TRBV15; j_gene: TRBJ2-5; CDR3nt: TGTGCCACCAGTGCTAGCGGGGGGCGGCGAGAGACCCAGTACTTC; CDR3aa: CATSASGGRRETQYF
abundance: NA; d_gene: NA; v_gene: TRBV5-6; j_gene: TRBJ2-7; CDR3nt: TGTGCCAGCAGCTTTAAACAGGTGTACGAGCAGTACTTC; CDR3aa: CASSFKQVYEQYF
abundance: NA; d_gene: NA; v_gene: TRBV2; j_gene: TRBJ1-3; CDR3nt: TGTGCCAGCAGTGATCGCAGGGGAGGGTCTGGAAACACCATATATTTT; CDR3aa: CASSDRRGGSGNTIYF
abundance: NA; d_gene: NA; v_gene: TRBV7-6; j_gene: TRBJ1-4; CDR3nt: TGTGCCAGCAGCTTAGGGGCAACTAATGAAAAACTGTTTTTT; CDR3aa: CASSLGATNEKLFF
abundance: NA; d_gene: TRBD2; v_gene: TRBV27; j_gene: TRBJ2-2; CDR3nt: TGTGCCAGCAGGGGACTAGCGGGAGAGAGGGGCGGGGAGCTGTTTTTT; CDR3aa: CASRGLAGERGGELFF
abundance: NA; d_gene: TRBD1; v_gene: TRBV7-6; j_gene: TRBJ2-3; CDR3nt: TGTGCCAGCAGCTTCGGGACAGATACAGATACGCAGTATTTT; CDR3aa: CASSFGTDTDTQYF
abundance: once; d_gene: TRBD1; v_gene: TRBV29-1; j_gene: TRBJ2-3; CDR3nt: TGCAGCGTTGAGAATATATGGGGGACAGGGAGCACAGATACGCAGTATTTT; CDR3aa: CSVENIWGTGSTDTQYF
abundance: once; d_gene: NA; v_gene: TRBV5-6; j_gene: TRBJ2-7; CDR3nt: TGTGCCAGCAGCTTGGAGGGAAACTCCTACGAGCAGTACTTC; CDR3aa: CASSLEGNSYEQYF
abundance: NA; d_gene: NA; v_gene: TRBV6-6; j_gene: TRBJ1-6; CDR3nt: TGTGCCAGCAGCCCCGAGGCGAATTCACCCCTCCACTTT; CDR3aa: CASSPEANSPLHF
abundance: NA; d_gene: NA; v_gene: TRBV5-1; j_gene: TRBJ1-1; CDR3nt: TGCGCCAGCAGCTCGAAGACTGAAGCTTTCTTT; CDR3aa: CASSSKTEAFF
abundance: NA; d_gene: TRBD1; v_gene: TRBV6-1; j_gene: TRBJ1-1; CDR3nt: TGTGCCAGCAGTATACAGCAGGGGGTCACTGAAGCTTTCTTT; CDR3aa: CASSIQQGVTEAFF
abundance: NA; d_gene: NA; v_gene: TRBV6-6; j_gene: TRBJ1-3; CDR3nt: TGTGCCAGCATTTGGGGAAGGGCTGGAAACACCATATATTTT; CDR3aa: CASIWGRAGNTIYF
abundance: NA; d_gene: NA; v_gene: TRBV6-5; j_gene: TRBJ1-6; CDR3nt: TGTGCCAGCAGGGAGGCACCTAATTCACCCCTCCACTTT; CDR3aa: CASREAPNSPLHF